This T cell receptor beta chain was identified in a study of blood T cell repertoires in COVID-19. Study details: Sample material is recorded as cDNA or gDNA derived from T cells, B-cell-depleted T cells, or PBMCs.

Method: immunoSEQ multiplex PCR; TCRdb's copy keeps in-frame clones and lacks some. There are approximately 270,000 clones in the sample; 88% occur only once, and about 1.3% lies in the top ten. The CDR3 spans 16 residues. Germline CDR1 reads MNHEY; CDR2 reads SMNVEV (reference sequence). With 6 bases clipped from V and 2 bases from J, the junction kept 9 bases outside the gene matches. The TCR comes from an elderly man with acute or convalescent COVID-19. The V gene is TRBV27, the J gene TRBJ1-1; 10 nucleotides align to TRBD1. The sequencing input was peripheral blood. In nucleotides, the CDR3 is TGTGCCAGCAGGGCCGGGACAGGGGTCTCTAACACTGAAGCTTTCTTT. Translation: CASRAGTGVSNTEAFF.